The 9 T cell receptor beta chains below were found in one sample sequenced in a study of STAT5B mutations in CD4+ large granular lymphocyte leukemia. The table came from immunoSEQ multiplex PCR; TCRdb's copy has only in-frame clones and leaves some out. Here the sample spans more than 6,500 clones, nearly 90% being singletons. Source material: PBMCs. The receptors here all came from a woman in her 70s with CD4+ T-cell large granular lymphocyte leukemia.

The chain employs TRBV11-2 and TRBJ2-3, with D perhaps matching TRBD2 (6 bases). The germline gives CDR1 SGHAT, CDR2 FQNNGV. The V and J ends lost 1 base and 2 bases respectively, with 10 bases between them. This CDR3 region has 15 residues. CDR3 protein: CASSLAGAPTDTQYF. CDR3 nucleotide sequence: TGTGCCAGCAGCTTAGCGGGAGCCCCCACAGATACGCAGTATTTT.

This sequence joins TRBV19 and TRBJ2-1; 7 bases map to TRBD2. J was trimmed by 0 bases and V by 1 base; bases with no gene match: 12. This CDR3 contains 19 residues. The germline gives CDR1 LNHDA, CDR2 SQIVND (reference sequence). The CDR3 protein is CASSIGTVGGYPSYNEQFF. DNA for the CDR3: TGTGCCAGTAGTATAGGGACGGTCGGGGGGTACCCCTCCTACAATGAGCAGTTCTTC.

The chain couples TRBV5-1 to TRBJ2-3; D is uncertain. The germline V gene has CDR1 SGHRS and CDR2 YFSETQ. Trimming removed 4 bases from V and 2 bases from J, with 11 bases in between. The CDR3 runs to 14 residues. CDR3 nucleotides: TGCGCCAGCAGCCAACTGCATAACACAGATACGCAGTATTTT. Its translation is CASSQLHNTDTQYF.

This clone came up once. In DNA, the CDR3 is TGTGCCAGCAGCTTCAGGGGATTTTCTGGAAACACCATATATTTT. Amino acid sequence: CASSFRGFSGNTIYF. The chain links TRBV7-2 to TRBJ1-3; D is possibly TRBD1 (6 bases). This CDR3 spans 15 amino acids. Trimming removed 3 bases at V and 1 base at J, with 10 bases between. Germline values: CDR1 SGHTA, CDR2 FQGNSA.

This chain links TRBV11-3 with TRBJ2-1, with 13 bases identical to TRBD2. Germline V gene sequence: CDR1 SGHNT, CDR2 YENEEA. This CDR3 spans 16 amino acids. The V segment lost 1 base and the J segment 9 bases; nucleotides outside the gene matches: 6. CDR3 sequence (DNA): TGTGCCAGCAGCTTAGGCGGACTAGCGGGGGAGGGTGAGCAGTTCTTC. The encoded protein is CASSLGGLAGEGEQFF.

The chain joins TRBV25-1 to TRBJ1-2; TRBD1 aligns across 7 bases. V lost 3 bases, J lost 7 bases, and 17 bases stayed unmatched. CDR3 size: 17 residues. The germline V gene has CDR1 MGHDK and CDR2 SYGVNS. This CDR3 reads CASSEPGTARRSGGYTF. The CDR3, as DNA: TGTGCCAGCAGTGAGCCCGGGACAGCCCGGCGAAGTGGTGGCTACACCTTC.

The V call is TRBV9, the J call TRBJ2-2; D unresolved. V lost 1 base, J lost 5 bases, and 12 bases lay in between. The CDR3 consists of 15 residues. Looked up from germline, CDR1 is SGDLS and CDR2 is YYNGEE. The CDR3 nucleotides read TGTGCCAGCAGCGTACAGTCCCTGGGGACCGGGGAGCTGTTTTTT. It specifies CASSVQSLGTGELFF.

The CDR3 nucleotides read TGTGCCAGCAGCTTAGGGGGGGCGAACACCGGGGAGCTGTTTTTT. Its protein product is CASSLGGANTGELFF. This chain links TRBV7-3 with TRBJ2-2; 7 positions agree with TRBD2. The germline V gene has CDR1 SGHTA and CDR2 FQGTGA. The J segment lost 0 bases and the V segment lost 2 bases, leaving 0 bases of the junction unmatched. The CDR3 has 15 amino acids.

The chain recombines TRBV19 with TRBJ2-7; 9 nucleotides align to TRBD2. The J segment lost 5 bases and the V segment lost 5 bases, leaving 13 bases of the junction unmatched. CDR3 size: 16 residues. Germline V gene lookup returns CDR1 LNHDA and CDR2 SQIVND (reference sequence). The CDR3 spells CASSLTRGGARDEQYF. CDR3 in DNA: TGTGCCAGTAGTCTCACGCGGGGGGGGGCGCGGGACGAGCAGTACTTC.